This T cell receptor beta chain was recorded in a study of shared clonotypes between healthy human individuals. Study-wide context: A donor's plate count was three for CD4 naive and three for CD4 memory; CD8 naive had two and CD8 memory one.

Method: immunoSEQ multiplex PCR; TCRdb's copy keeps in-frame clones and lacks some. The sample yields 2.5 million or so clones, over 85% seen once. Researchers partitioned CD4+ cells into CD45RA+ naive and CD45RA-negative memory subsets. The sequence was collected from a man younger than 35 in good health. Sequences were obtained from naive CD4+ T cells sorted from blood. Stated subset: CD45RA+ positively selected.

CDR3 sequence reads: CASSEVSGGISGNTIYF. CDR3 DNA: TGTGCCAGCAGTGAAGTCTCGGGGGGGATCTCTGGAAACACCATATATTTT. The J gene is TRBJ1-3, the V gene TRBV6-1; maybe TRBD1 (5 bases). Germline V gene sequence: CDR1 MNHNS, CDR2 SASEGT. CDR3 size: 17 residues. Trimming took off 1 base at V and 0 bases at J, with 13 bases between the two ends.